A selection of T cell receptor beta chains follows, all from one sample in a study of graft-versus-host responses after intestinal transplantation. Sequencing was performed with immunoSEQ multiplex PCR; in TCRdb, only in-frame clones are kept and a portion is missing. The sample shows 20,000 or so clones, approximately 86% of them seen only once. Sequences were derived from bone marrow, sampled approximately 130 days after transplant. These receptors were taken from a human patient who received an intestinal transplant, so some T cells may come from the graft donor. CDR3s include the opening cysteine and the closing phenylalanine or tryptophan. The order of the fields is V gene, J gene, CDR3 protein.

v_gene: TRBV19
j_gene: TRBJ1-3
CDR3aa: CASSMRRVSGNTIYF

v_gene: TRBV2
j_gene: TRBJ2-1
CDR3aa: CASSSGTSVYNEQFF

v_gene: TRBV7-3
j_gene: TRBJ2-7
CDR3aa: CASSPRGSYEQYF

v_gene: TRBV7-2
j_gene: TRBJ2-4
CDR3aa: CASSFRGGGGAKNIQYF

v_gene: TRBV11-3
j_gene: TRBJ2-2
CDR3aa: CASSLGGDRGNTGELFF

v_gene: TRBV12-5
j_gene: TRBJ2-1
CDR3aa: CASGFGLAPRYSYNEQFF

v_gene: TRBV27
j_gene: TRBJ2-5
CDR3aa: CASSLSGRGQTQYF

v_gene: TRBV11-2
j_gene: TRBJ2-3
CDR3aa: CASSCATGDTDTQYF

v_gene: TRBV28
j_gene: TRBJ2-7
CDR3aa: CASSPFGYEQYF

v_gene: TRBV6-5
j_gene: TRBJ2-5
CDR3aa: CASSYMGGGRETQYF

v_gene: TRBV30
j_gene: TRBJ1-6
CDR3aa: CAWSVLDSNSPLHF

v_gene: TRBV6-1
j_gene: TRBJ2-7
CDR3aa: CASIQTGDYYEQYF

v_gene: TRBV5-6
j_gene: TRBJ2-3
CDR3aa: CASVAGGTDTQYF

v_gene: TRBV5-5
j_gene: TRBJ2-7
CDR3aa: CASSLYGGEQYF

v_gene: TRBV29-1
j_gene: TRBJ1-2
CDR3aa: CSVEGAGLDYGYTF

v_gene: TRBV27
j_gene: TRBJ2-3
CDR3aa: CASSLGASGRATDTQYF

v_gene: TRBV6-5
j_gene: TRBJ2-6
CDR3aa: CASSYDPSSGANVLTF

v_gene: TRBV15
j_gene: TRBJ1-2
CDR3aa: CATSRGAGRPYGYTF

v_gene: TRBV9
j_gene: TRBJ2-5
CDR3aa: CASSSDGGLQETQYF

v_gene: TRBV5-1
j_gene: TRBJ2-2
CDR3aa: CASSLAPLGDTGELFF

v_gene: TRBV7-7
j_gene: TRBJ2-5
CDR3aa: CASSQPTSGGAQYF

v_gene: TRBV6-1
j_gene: .
CDR3aa: CATQDGYNEQFF

v_gene: TRBV5-1
j_gene: TRBJ2-5
CDR3aa: CASSLGPSQETQYF

v_gene: TRBV11-2
j_gene: TRBJ1-2
CDR3aa: CASSPDNYGYTF

v_gene: TRBV2
j_gene: TRBJ2-7
CDR3aa: CASSIAGPNGGKQYF

v_gene: TRBV7-9
j_gene: TRBJ1-4
CDR3aa: CASSLPRDRGLEKLFF

v_gene: TRBV18
j_gene: TRBJ1-3
CDR3aa: CASSPTGSGPGNTIYF

v_gene: TRBV4-2
j_gene: TRBJ1-1
CDR3aa: CASSPTGQGGTEAFF

v_gene: TRBV11-2
j_gene: TRBJ1-1
CDR3aa: CASSLAENMNTEAFF

v_gene: TRBV6-5
j_gene: TRBJ2-7
CDR3aa: CASSYSRQGIEQYF

v_gene: TRBV6-6
j_gene: TRBJ1-2
CDR3aa: CASNTGTGPKGGYTF

v_gene: TRBV23-1
j_gene: TRBJ2-1
CDR3aa: CASTGTEYNEQFF

v_gene: TRBV2
j_gene: TRBJ2-2
CDR3aa: CASMGGAPTGELFF

v_gene: TRBV7-3
j_gene: TRBJ2-3
CDR3aa: CASSVSSGSPPDTQYF

v_gene: TRBV7-9
j_gene: TRBJ1-3
CDR3aa: CASRQGQPNSGSTIYF

v_gene: TRBV7-9
j_gene: TRBJ1-4
CDR3aa: CASSDVRGTNEKLFF

v_gene: TRBV19
j_gene: TRBJ1-3
CDR3aa: CASSAGTASGNTIYF

v_gene: TRBV11-2
j_gene: TRBJ1-4
CDR3aa: CASSLGEKLFF

v_gene: TRBV15
j_gene: .
CDR3aa: CATSATAFSYEQYF

v_gene: TRBV6-4
j_gene: TRBJ2-3
CDR3aa: CASSDVAGSTDTQYF

v_gene: TRBV6-5
j_gene: TRBJ2-1
CDR3aa: CASRHHRQGSFF

v_gene: TRBV7-3
j_gene: TRBJ2-5
CDR3aa: CASSPWGTGEETQYF

v_gene: TRBV6-6
j_gene: TRBJ2-7
CDR3aa: CASSKDSYEQYF